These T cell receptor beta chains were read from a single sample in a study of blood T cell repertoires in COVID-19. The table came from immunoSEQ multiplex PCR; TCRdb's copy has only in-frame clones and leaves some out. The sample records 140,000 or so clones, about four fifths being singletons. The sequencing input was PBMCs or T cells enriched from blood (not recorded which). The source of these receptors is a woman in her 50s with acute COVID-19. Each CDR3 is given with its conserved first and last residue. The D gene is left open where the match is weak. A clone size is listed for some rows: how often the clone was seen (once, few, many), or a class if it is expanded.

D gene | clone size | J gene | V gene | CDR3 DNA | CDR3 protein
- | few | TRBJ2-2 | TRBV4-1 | TGCGCCAGCAGCCATAGCCGGTCTCGCGGGTCGACGAACACCGGGGAGCTGTTTTTT | CASSHSRSRGSTNTGELFF
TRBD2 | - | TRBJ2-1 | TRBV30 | TGTGCCTGGAGTCTAAAGCGGGGATACAATGAGCAGTTCTTC | CAWSLKRGYNEQFF
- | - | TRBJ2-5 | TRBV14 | TGTGCCAGCAGCCAAGGCCTACAAGAGACCCAGTACTTC | CASSQGLQETQYF
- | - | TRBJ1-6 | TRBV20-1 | TGCAGTGCTAGTTATTACAGGGCGAGCTCCTATAATTCACCCCTCCACTTT | CSASYYRASSYNSPLHF
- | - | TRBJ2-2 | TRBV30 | TGTGCCTGGTTAGGGGGGGCCGGGGAGCTGTTTTTT | CAWLGGAGELFF
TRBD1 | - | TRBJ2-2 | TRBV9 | TGTGCCAGCAGCGTAGATCCGGGACAGGGCGCCGGGGAGCTGTTTTTT | CASSVDPGQGAGELFF
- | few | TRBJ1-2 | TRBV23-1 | TGCGCCAGGCGACAGCATCCTAACTATGGCTACACCTTC | CARRQHPNYGYTF
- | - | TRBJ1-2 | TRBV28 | TGTGCCAGCACAACTGCGGGGGGAGGAGGTGGCTACACCTTC | CASTTAGGGGGYTF
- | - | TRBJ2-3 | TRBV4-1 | TGCGCCAGCAGCCAAGGGGCGGGGACTAGCACAGATACGCAGTATTTT | CASSQGAGTSTDTQYF
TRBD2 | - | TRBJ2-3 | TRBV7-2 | TGTGCCAGCAGCTGGGGGGGTGGAACAGATACGCAGTATTTT | CASSWGGGTDTQYF
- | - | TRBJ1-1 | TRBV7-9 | TGTGCCAGCAGCAAACACAGGGAAATGAACACTGAAGCTTTCTTT | CASSKHREMNTEAFF
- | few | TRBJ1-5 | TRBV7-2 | TGTGCCAGCAGCTTAGCATCAGGTTTTAGCAATCAGCCCCAGCATTTT | CASSLASGFSNQPQHF
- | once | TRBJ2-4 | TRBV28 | TGTGCCAGCAGTAATGCGGGTTTTGACAAAAACATTCAGTACTTC | CASSNAGFDKNIQYF
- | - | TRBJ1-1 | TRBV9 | TGTGCCAGCAGCGTAGAACCGGGACACCTTACCAGCACTGAAGCTTTCTTT | CASSVEPGHLTSTEAFF
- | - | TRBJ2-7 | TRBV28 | TGTGCCAGCAGTCCCCCCGTTGAGGGTCTGGAGTACTTC | CASSPPVEGLEYF
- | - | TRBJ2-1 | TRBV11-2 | TGTGCCAGCAGCGCCTATGAGAGCGGAGTCTACAATGAGCAGTTCTTC | CASSAYESGVYNEQFF
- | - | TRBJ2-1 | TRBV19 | TGTGCCAGTAGTATAGAGGGCAGCTCCTACAATGAGCAGTTCTTC | CASSIEGSSYNEQFF
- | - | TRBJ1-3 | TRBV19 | TGTGCCAGTAGTTTGTCGACAGTGAATGGAAACACCATATATTTT | CASSLSTVNGNTIYF
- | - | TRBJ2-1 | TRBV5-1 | TGCGCCAGCAGCCTTGAACAGCTTTACAATGAGCAGTTCTTC | CASSLEQLYNEQFF
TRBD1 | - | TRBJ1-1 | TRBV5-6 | TGTGCCAGCAGCGCGGACAGGGGGGTCACTGAAGCTTTCTTT | CASSADRGVTEAFF
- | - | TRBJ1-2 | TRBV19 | TGTGCCAGTAGTATAGCGAGGAGGGAGAGCTACACCTTC | CASSIARRESYTF
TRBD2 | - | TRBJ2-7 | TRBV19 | TGTGCCAGTAGCCCCCGGACTAGCGGGAGAAACGAGCAGTACTTC | CASSPRTSGRNEQYF
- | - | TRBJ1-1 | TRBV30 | TGTGCCTGGGGGGACGCGGGGCTGGGAGCTTTCTTT | CAWGDAGLGAFF
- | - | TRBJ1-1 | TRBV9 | TGTGCCAGCAGCAAGGACAACCCCTCTGAAGCTTTCTTT | CASSKDNPSEAFF
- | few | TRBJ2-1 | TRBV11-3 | TGTGCCAGCAGCCAAAAGGGACACTCCTTCACGGGGCAGTTCTTC | CASSQKGHSFTGQFF
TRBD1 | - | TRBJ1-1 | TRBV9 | TGTGCCAGCAGCGTAGTGGCAGGGGGGTCGGCTGAAGCTTTCTTT | CASSVVAGGSAEAFF
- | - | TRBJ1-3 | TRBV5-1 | TGCGCCAGCAGCACGCAGGGTTACTCTGGAAACACCATATATTTT | CASSTQGYSGNTIYF
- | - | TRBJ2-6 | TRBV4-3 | TGCGCCAGCAGCCAAGGTCTCCAGGCCTCTGGGGCCAACGTCCTGACTTTC | CASSQGLQASGANVLTF
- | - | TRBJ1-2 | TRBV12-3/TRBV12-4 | TGTGCCAGCAGTTCAGAGGGCTATGGCTACACCTTC | CASSSEGYGYTF
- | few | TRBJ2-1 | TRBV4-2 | TGTGCCAGCAGCTACCCACCAGGAGGCTCCTACAATGAGCAGTTCTTC | CASSYPPGGSYNEQFF
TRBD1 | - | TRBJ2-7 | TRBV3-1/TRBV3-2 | TGTGCCAGCAGCCTAGGGACAGGGGATACCTACGAGCAGTACTTC | CASSLGTGDTYEQYF
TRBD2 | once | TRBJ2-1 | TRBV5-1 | TGCGCCAGCAGCTTGGGACTAGCGGAAGGCCATGAGCAGTTCTTC | CASSLGLAEGHEQFF
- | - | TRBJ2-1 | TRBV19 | TGTGCCAGTAGTATAGGGGGCGGTGGTAGCAATGAGCAGTTCTTC | CASSIGGGGSNEQFF
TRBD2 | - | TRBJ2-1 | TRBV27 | TGTGCCAGCAGTCCTAGGACTAGCGGGACAAGGCCCTACAATGAGCAGTTCTTC | CASSPRTSGTRPYNEQFF